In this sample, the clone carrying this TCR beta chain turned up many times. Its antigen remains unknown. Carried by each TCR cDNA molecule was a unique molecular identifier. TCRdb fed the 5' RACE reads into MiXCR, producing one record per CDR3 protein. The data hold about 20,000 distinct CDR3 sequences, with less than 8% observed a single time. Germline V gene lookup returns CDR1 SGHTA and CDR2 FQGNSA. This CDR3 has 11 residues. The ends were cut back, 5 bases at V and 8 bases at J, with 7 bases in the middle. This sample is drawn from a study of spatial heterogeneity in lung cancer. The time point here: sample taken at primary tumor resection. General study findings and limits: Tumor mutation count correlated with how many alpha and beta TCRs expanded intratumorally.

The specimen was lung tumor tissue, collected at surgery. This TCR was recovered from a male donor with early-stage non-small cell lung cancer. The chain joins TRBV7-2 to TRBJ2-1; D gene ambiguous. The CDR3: CASSPMYEQFF. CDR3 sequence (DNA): TGTGCCAGCAGCCCTATGTATGAGCAGTTCTTC.